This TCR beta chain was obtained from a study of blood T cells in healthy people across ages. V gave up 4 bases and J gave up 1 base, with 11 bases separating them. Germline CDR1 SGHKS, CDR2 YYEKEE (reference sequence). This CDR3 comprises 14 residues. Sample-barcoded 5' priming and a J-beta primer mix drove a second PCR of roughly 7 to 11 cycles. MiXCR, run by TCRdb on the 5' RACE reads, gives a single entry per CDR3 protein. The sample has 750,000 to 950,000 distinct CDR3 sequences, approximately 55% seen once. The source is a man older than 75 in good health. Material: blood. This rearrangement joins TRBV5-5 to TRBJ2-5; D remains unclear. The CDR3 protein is CASSPLPAQETQYF. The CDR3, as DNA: TGTGCCAGCAGCCCCCTCCCGGCCCAAGAGACCCAGTACTTC. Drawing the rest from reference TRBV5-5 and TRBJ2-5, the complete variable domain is DAGVTQSPTHLIKTRGQQVTLRCSPISGHKSVSWYQQVLGQGPQFIFQYYEKEERGRGNFPDRFSARQFPNYSSELNVNALLLGDSALYLCASSPLPAQETQYFGPGTRLLVL.